The T cell receptor (beta chain) under discussion was sequenced for a study of PD-1 and CTLA-4 blockade in melanoma. The CDR3 loop spans 16 amino acids. Germline CDR1 reads SGHRS; CDR2 reads YFSETQ. V lost 4 bases and J lost 8; bases outside the gene matches: 15. The data were produced by immunoSEQ multiplex PCR, yet TCRdb's version contains in-frame clones alone and is incomplete. The data hold 32,000 or so clones, with roughly 89% observed a single time. The V call is TRBV5-1, the J call TRBJ2-1; 7 bases align to TRBD2. The TCR was taken from a human donor with melanoma. Sequences were derived from CD8+ T cells from peripheral blood, sampled before anti-PD-1 treatment. CDR3 bases: TGCGCCAGCAGCGTGGAGGCGGGAGTTTCGCGTGATGAGCAGTTCTTC. It specifies CASSVEAGVSRDEQFF.